The 31 T cell receptor beta chains below come from one sample, sequenced in a study of T cells after yellow fever vaccination. A single record per CDR3 protein comes from TCRdb applying MiXCR to the 5' RACE reads. The sample has about 330,000 distinct CDR3 sequences; about 7.8% are singletons. Sequencing used PBMCs, obtained approximately 40 days after the first yellow fever vaccination. These receptors were taken from a man between 18 and 29 years old who received the YFV17D yellow fever vaccine.

V usage is TRBV28 and J usage is TRBJ1-1; 8 nucleotides match TRBD1. Looked up from germline, CDR1 is MDHEN and CDR2 is SYDVKM. The CDR3 contains 16 residues. V shed 3 bases and J 5 bases; nucleotides not matched to a gene: 11. The CDR3: CASSLSDRAKGTEAFF. CDR3 nucleotides: TGTGCCAGCAGTTTGTCGGACAGGGCGAAAGGAACTGAAGCTTTCTTT.

This clonotype was seen at least ten times. V gene TRBV12-3 or TRBV12-4 combines with J gene TRBJ2-6; D is perhaps TRBD1 (5 bases). The CDR3 runs to 15 residues. V was shortened by 5 bases and J by 2 bases, with 10 bases between the two germline ends. The CDR3 DNA is TGTGCCAGCAGTATCAGGGCTCCTGGGGCCAACGTCCTGACTTTC. Residues: CASSIRAPGANVLTF.

This clonotype was counted at least ten times. This chain joins TRBV5-4 and TRBJ2-5, with 9 bases lining up with TRBD2. In germline, CDR1 is SGHNT, CDR2 YYREEE (reference sequence). Unmatched junction bases numbered 3, after V lost 0 bases and J lost 0 bases. This CDR3 is built from 16 residues. CDR3 sequence reads: CASSLGLAGNQETQYF. The DNA of the CDR3 is TGTGCCAGCAGCTTGGGGCTAGCGGGGAACCAAGAGACCCAGTACTTC.

As to this clonotype: This may stem from a read error, because a much larger clone lies one nucleotide away. The chain is built from TRBV4-1 and TRBJ2-3, with 7 bases matching TRBD2. This CDR3 is 15 amino acids long. The germline V gene encodes CDR1 MGHRA and CDR2 YSYEKL. In nucleotides, the CDR3 is TGCGCCAGCAGCCGCACTAGCGAACCCACAGAGACGCAGTATTTT. This sequence encodes CASSRTSEPTETQYF.

This rearrangement joins TRBV7-2 to TRBJ2-3; 7 nucleotides line up with TRBD2. V shed 7 bases, J shed 6 bases, and the junction held 7 bases outside the gene matches. Looked up from germline, CDR1 is SGHTA and CDR2 is FQGNSA. CDR3 size: 13 residues. The CDR3 reads CASTRREGDTQYF. In nucleotides, the CDR3 is TGTGCCAGCACGAGGAGGGAGGGGGATACGCAGTATTTT. Full variable domain (missing parts from reference TRBV7-2 and TRBJ2-3): GAGVSQSPSNKVTEKGKDVELRCDPISGHTALYWYRQSLGQGLEFLIYFQGNSAPDKSGLPSDRFSAERTGGSVSTLTIQRTQQEDSAVYLCASTRREGDTQYFGPGTRLTVL.

Only a few counts were recorded for this clonotype. The chain recombines TRBV4-3 with TRBJ1-2; the D is unclear. Germline CDR1 and CDR2: LGHNA and YSLEER. This CDR3 spans 15 amino acids. Trimming took 1 base from V and 6 from J, leaving 15 bases between them. The CDR3 loop is CASSQVNLDGDGYTF. CDR3 DNA: TGCGCCAGCAGCCAAGTTAATCTGGATGGGGATGGCTACACCTTC.

This clonotype was observed a handful of times. The genes are TRBV19 and TRBJ2-7, with TRBD1 identical over 9 bases. CDR1 LNHDA and CDR2 SQIVND come from the germline V gene (reference sequence). J lost 7 bases, V lost 6 bases, and 13 bases had no gene match. CDR3 length: 15 amino acids. CDR3 protein: CASSTFRDRVGEQYF. CDR3 nucleotides: TGTGCCAGTAGCACGTTCCGGGACAGGGTCGGAGAGCAGTACTTC.

On this clonotype itself: At one boundary the junction diverges from the germline segment, which might be a read error. The CDR3 sequence is CCARPPLTQGTDTQYF. The CDR3 nucleotides are TGCTGTGCTAGACCCCCCCTCACCCAAGGAACAGATACGCAGTATTTT. The chain has TRBV20-1 and TRBJ2-3; D remains ambiguous. There are 16 residues in the CDR3. Germline loops: CDR1 DFQATT, CDR2 SNEGSKA (reference sequence).

The rearrangement joins TRBV5-1 to TRBJ2-1; D ambiguous. Trimming removed 1 base at V and 3 bases at J, with 8 bases between. The germline gives CDR1 SGHRS, CDR2 YFSETQ. The CDR3 spans 14 residues. The CDR3, as DNA: TGCGCCAGCAGCTTGTGGGCATACTACAATGAGCAGTTCTTC. It yields the protein CASSLWAYYNEQFF.

This clonotype was counted ten times or more. The V call is TRBV29-1, the J call TRBJ2-5; D gene unclear. The CDR3 length is 14 residues. Trimming cost V 5 bases and J 0 bases, with 13 bases left between them. CDR1 SQVTM and CDR2 ANQGSEA come from the germline V gene. CDR3 in amino acids: CSVRYLGNQETQYF. The CDR3 DNA is TGCAGCGTTCGCTATTTGGGGAACCAAGAGACCCAGTACTTC.

This clonotype was counted a few times. The chain joins TRBV7-9 to TRBJ2-1; D possibly corresponds to TRBD2 (7 bases). CDR3 length equals 15 residues. V was trimmed by 8 bases and J by 2 bases, leaving 16 bases between them. Germline lookup yields CDR1 SEHNR and CDR2 FQNEAQ (reference sequence). CDR3 loop: CASGGWGGAYNEQFF. The CDR3 DNA follows: TGTGCCAGCGGGGGCTGGGGGGGCGCCTACAATGAGCAGTTCTTC. Looking up the rest from reference TRBV7-9 and TRBJ2-1 gives the full variable domain: DTGVSQNPRHKITKRGQNVTFRCDPISEHNRLYWYRQTLGQGPEFLTYFQNEAQLEKSRLLSDRFSAERPKGSFSTLEIQRTEQGDSAMYLCASGGWGGAYNEQFFGPGTRLTVL.

The genes are TRBV4-2 and TRBJ1-3; D call uncertain. The CDR3 totals 17 residues. The V end was cut by 3 bases, the J end by 0 bases, with 15 bases between. Germline CDR1 reads LGHNA; CDR2 reads YNFKEQ. The CDR3 nucleotides are TGTGCCAGCAGCCAGTTAAATGGACGGTTCTCTGGAAACACCATATATTTT. Protein sequence: CASSQLNGRFSGNTIYF.

There are a few counts of this clonotype. The rearrangement uses TRBV7-2 and TRBJ2-3, with D tentatively TRBD2 (6 bases). Germline lookup yields CDR1 SGHTA and CDR2 FQGNSA. CDR3 size: 16 residues. The ends were cut back, 5 bases at V and 2 bases at J, with 17 bases in the middle. Here the CDR3 DNA reads TGTGCCAGCAGCCCCGGCGTTAGCGGTTTCACAGATACGCAGTATTTT. The encoded protein is CASSPGVSGFTDTQYF.

This clonotype was picked up a small number of times. The CDR3 sequence is CATSDTQGLQSGYTF. DNA for the CDR3: TGTGCCACCAGTGACACACAGGGGCTGCAGAGTGGCTACACCTTC. This chain joins TRBV24-1 and TRBJ1-2; 7 positions match TRBD1. The CDR3 consists of 15 residues. Per germline, CDR1 KGHDR and CDR2 SFDVKD. The V and J ends lost 4 bases and 7 bases, in that order; junction bases with no gene match: 11.

This clonotype appeared a few times. The rearrangement joins TRBV7-8 to TRBJ1-2, with TRBD1 matching over 8 bases. The CDR3 has 14 residues. The V segment lost 4 bases and the J segment 0 bases; nucleotides outside the gene matches: 1. Germline-derived CDR1 and CDR2 are SGHVS and FQNEAQ. The CDR3 sequence is CASSWDRTNYGYTF. CDR3 DNA: TGTGCCAGCAGCTGGGACAGGACTAACTATGGCTACACCTTC.

V gene TRBV5-1 combines with J gene TRBJ2-1; D might be TRBD1 or TRBD2, each matching 5 bases. Germline V gene data show CDR1 as SGHRS and CDR2 as YFSETQ. V lost 9 bases and J 7 bases, leaving 20 bases between the germline ends. This CDR3 has 14 residues. The CDR3, as DNA: TGCGCCACCTCAAATCGGGGCGTCGGAAATGAGCAGTTCTTC. Its protein is CATSNRGVGNEQFF. The entire variable domain, with the rest obtained from reference TRBV5-1 and TRBJ2-1, is as follows: KAGVTQTPRYLIKTRGQQVTLSCSPISGHRSVSWYQQTPGQGLQFLFEYFSETQRNKGNFPGRFSGRQFSNSRSEMNVSTLELGDSALYLCATSNRGVGNEQFFGPGTRLTVL.

This sequence joins TRBV12-3 or TRBV12-4 and TRBJ2-3; TRBD2 aligns across 12 bases. The CDR3 has 17 residues. The V and J ends lost 6 bases and 2 bases, in that order; junction bases with no gene match: 9. CDR3: CASSRRWTSGNTDTQYF. The CDR3 region has the DNA TGTGCCAGCAGCCGTAGGTGGACTAGCGGGAACACAGATACGCAGTATTTT.

This clonotype occurred a few times. The chain recombines TRBV12-3 or TRBV12-4 with TRBJ2-5; a possible D gene is TRBD1 (6 bases). There are 14 residues in the CDR3. V dropped 3 bases and J dropped 4 bases, with 12 bases sitting between them. CDR3 loop: CASSFQGSSETQYF. CDR3 coding DNA: TGTGCCAGCAGTTTTCAGGGGTCCTCAGAGACCCAGTACTTC.

This clonotype has a handful of counts. The chain has TRBV7-2 and TRBJ1-4; 9 bases map to TRBD1. The germline CDR1 and CDR2 sequences are SGHTA and FQGNSA. The length of the CDR3 is 14 residues. The V gene end was trimmed by 5 bases and the J gene end by 7 bases; junction bases not matched to a gene: 5. The CDR3 protein is CASSNDRGGEKLFF. CDR3 DNA: TGTGCCAGCAGCAACGACAGGGGGGGTGAAAAACTGTTTTTT.

This clonotype came up many times. The chain combines TRBV7-3 with TRBJ2-6; no definite D call. Trimming removed 6 bases from V and 4 bases from J, with 13 bases in between. This CDR3 has 15 amino acids. The germline V gene encodes CDR1 SGHTA and CDR2 FQGTGA. The CDR3 sequence is CASRDGTAGANVLTF. CDR3 nucleotide sequence: TGTGCCAGCAGGGACGGTACTGCGGGGGCCAACGTCCTGACTTTC.

This clonotype showed up just a few times. The chain couples TRBV18 to TRBJ1-5; no clear D. Germline CDR1 KGHSH, CDR2 LQKENI. This CDR3 comprises 16 residues. V was shortened by 0 bases and J by 2 bases, with 11 bases between the two germline ends. The CDR3 region is CASSPPGRVGNQPQHF. The CDR3 bases are TGTGCCAGCTCACCACCGGGGAGGGTGGGCAATCAGCCCCAGCATTTT.

This chain connects TRBV7-9 to TRBJ2-1, with D perhaps TRBD1 (6 bases). Germline CDR1 reads SEHNR; CDR2 reads FQNEAQ (reference sequence). The CDR3 extends over 14 amino acids. Trimming shortened V by 1 base and J by 8 bases, and 12 bases separated the two germline ends. Written as DNA, the CDR3 is TGTGCCAGCAGCTTAGGGACAGTTATTCATGAGCAGTTCTTC. This codes for CASSLGTVIHEQFF.

This clonotype was counted only a few times. The rearrangement uses TRBV14 and TRBJ2-2, with D hard to call. The CDR3 runs to 16 residues. Deletions cut 5 bases from V and 1 base from J, with 14 bases between. In germline, CDR1 is SGHDN, CDR2 FVKESK. In DNA form, the CDR3 reads TGTGCCAGCAGCTTCCTCGGCATTCTGAACACCGGGGAGCTGTTTTTT. Its translation: CASSFLGILNTGELFF.

This clonotype has just a few counts. The chain couples TRBV3-1 to TRBJ1-2, with D perhaps TRBD1 (6 bases). Trimming pared 0 bases from V and 8 bases from J, leaving 19 bases between. This CDR3 is 16 amino acids long. The germline CDR1 and CDR2 sequences are LGHDT and YNNKEL (reference sequence). The chain's CDR3 is CASSQEEPGALEGYTF. The CDR3 DNA reads TGTGCCAGCAGCCAAGAAGAACCAGGGGCGTTGGAGGGCTACACCTTC.

This clonotype was detected only a few times. The gene calls are TRBV6-2 or TRBV6-3 and TRBJ2-5; D not certain. Trimming took off 7 bases at V and 7 bases at J, with 16 bases between the two ends. CDR1 and CDR2 (germline): MNHEY, SVGEGT. This CDR3 spans 13 amino acids. DNA of the CDR3: TGTGCCAGCAACGGCAGGCTTCCAGGGACCCAGTACTTC. Encoded protein: CASNGRLPGTQYF.

The chain carries TRBV4-1 and TRBJ2-1, with 8 bases identical to TRBD1. Germline lookup yields CDR1 MGHRA and CDR2 YSYEKL. The CDR3 totals 13 residues. Trimming took 3 bases from V and 9 from J; bases not matched to a gene: 4. CDR3 residues: CASSHLTGVEQFF. The CDR3 DNA follows: TGCGCCAGCAGCCACCTGACAGGGGTTGAGCAGTTCTTC.

This chain links TRBV5-1 with TRBJ2-7, with unresolved D. The germline V gene encodes CDR1 SGHRS and CDR2 YFSETQ. The CDR3 is 16 amino acids. Trimming removed 4 bases from V and 3 bases from J, with 20 bases in between. CDR3 loop: CASSPSAPMGYYEQYF. The CDR3 DNA sequence: TGCGCCAGCAGCCCGTCTGCCCCTATGGGATACTACGAGCAGTACTTC. Full variable domain (missing parts from reference TRBV5-1 and TRBJ2-7): KAGVTQTPRYLIKTRGQQVTLSCSPISGHRSVSWYQQTPGQGLQFLFEYFSETQRNKGNFPGRFSGRQFSNSRSEMNVSTLELGDSALYLCASSPSAPMGYYEQYFGPGTRLTVT.

The chain carries TRBV7-2 and TRBJ2-3; D possibly corresponds to TRBD1 (6 bases). The CDR3 runs to 16 residues. CDR1 is SGHTA, CDR2 FQGNSA, per germline. V lost 1 base and J 2 bases, leaving 13 bases between the germline ends. The chain's CDR3 is CASSLGWGTTTDTQYF. In DNA form, the CDR3 reads TGTGCCAGCAGCTTAGGGTGGGGGACAACCACAGATACGCAGTATTTT.

The chain uses TRBV6-5 and TRBJ2-7; D unclear. Per the germline V gene, CDR1 is MNHEY and CDR2 is SVGAGI. The CDR3 runs 13 residues. Trimming stripped 4 bases from V and 0 bases from J, with 7 bases between. CDR3 DNA sequence: TGTGCCAGCAGTTCCCCGGGCTCCTACGAGCAGTACTTC. Its translation is CASSSPGSYEQYF.

The rearrangement links TRBV4-3 to TRBJ2-5; a possible D gene is TRBD2 (6 bases). V shed 0 bases and J shed 1 base, with 9 bases lying between them. Germline V gene lookup returns CDR1 LGHNA and CDR2 YSLEER. The CDR3 contains 15 residues. This CDR3 is CASSQEAAGQETQYF. The CDR3 nucleotides are TGCGCCAGCAGCCAAGAGGCAGCGGGCCAAGAGACCCAGTACTTC.

This clonotype has at least ten counts. V usage is TRBV11-1 and J usage is TRBJ2-1; the match to TRBD2 covers 9 bases. With 4 bases clipped from V and 5 bases from J, the junction kept 15 bases outside the gene matches. CDR3 length equals 18 residues. From germline, CDR1 is SGHAT and CDR2 FQDESV (reference sequence). The chain's CDR3 is CASSSRVLAGPSHNEQFF. CDR3 DNA sequence: TGTGCCAGCAGCTCCCGGGTACTAGCGGGCCCCAGCCACAATGAGCAGTTCTTC. Variable domain in full (rest from reference TRBV11-1 and TRBJ2-1): EAEVAQSPRYKITEKSQAVAFWCDPISGHATLYWYRQILGQGPELLVQFQDESVVDDSQLPKDRFSAERLKGVDSTLKIQPAELGDSAMYLCASSSRVLAGPSHNEQFFGPGTRLTVL.